This T cell receptor (beta chain) was sequenced for a study of tumor-infiltrating lymphocytes in localized non-small cell lung cancer. At the level of the study: The cohort mixed smokers and never-smokers, several histologies, and some post-neoadjuvant-chemotherapy samples. From each patient, both tumor and uninvolved lung, non-adjacent to tumor, were sampled. Study results and caveats: Immunotypes IM1 and IM2 had similar TCR-derived T-cell fractions. Different pieces of the same tissue went to different assays, confounding technical variation with intratumor heterogeneity.

Points on this clone: Its antigen is not known.

Produced via immunoSEQ multiplex PCR; TCRdb's table is partial and in-frame only. The sample yields roughly 16,000 clones, 73% seen once. The CDR3 sequence is 13 residues long. The germline CDR1 and CDR2 sequences are LNHDA and SQIVND (reference sequence). The V end lost 4 bases, the J end lost 4 bases, and 10 bases lay between the germline ends. The sample was lung tumor tissue. This receptor was obtained from a human donor with non-small cell lung cancer. The V call is TRBV19, the J call TRBJ1-1; tentative D call: TRBD1 (6 bases). This chain's CDR3 is CASSNQGITEAFF. The CDR3 DNA sequence: TGTGCCAGTAGTAATCAGGGGATCACTGAAGCTTTCTTT.